Here is one T cell receptor beta chain with its context. Its cognate antigen is unknown. Clones were read by immunoSEQ multiplex PCR, and TCRdb kept only the in-frame ones, dropping some. In the table there are 55,000 to 65,000 clones, approximately 94% of which are singletons. The data are from a study of graft-versus-host responses after intestinal transplantation. The overall study: Every one of the recipients received anti-thymocyte globulin induction and afterwards took tacrolimus and steroids for around 3 years. General study results and limits: Early post-transplant falls in HvG clones accompanied the peak levels of circulating GvH clones.

CDR1 is SGHRS, CDR2 YFSETQ, per germline. The V and J ends lost 3 bases and 3 bases, in that order; junction bases with no gene match: 5. This CDR3 region has 14 residues. This clonotype was obtained from a human donor who was the organ donor for an intestinal transplant. The genes are TRBV5-1 and TRBJ1-2, with 7 bases identical to TRBD1. Sequenced material: unstimulated CD4+ T cells sorted from spleen or lymph node cells, taken before transplant. The CDR3 nucleotides read TGCGCCAGCAGCTGGGGCGGACAGGACTATGGCTACACCTTC. Translating gives CASSWGGQDYGYTF.